A single sample gave rise to the 12 T cell receptor beta chains below, sequenced in a study of identical twins. TCRdb called the 5' RACE reads again in MiXCR, with one record for every CDR3 protein. The sample shows more than 650,000 distinct CDR3 sequences, approximately 6% of them seen only once. Sequenced sample: naive T cells sorted from blood. These receptors all come from a man between 18 and 29 years old in good health.

In this sample, this clonotype turned up many times. The DNA of the CDR3 is TGCGCCAGCAGCTCCGGCGGGTGGGGAATCGTAGAGACCCAGTACTTC. It codes for CASSSGGWGIVETQYF. The rearrangement joins TRBV5-1 to TRBJ2-5, with D tentatively TRBD2 (5 bases). The CDR3 runs to 16 residues. With 3 bases removed from V and 4 bases from J, the gap between germline ends came to 19 bases. Germline CDR1 SGHRS, CDR2 YFSETQ.

The chain couples TRBV20-1 to TRBJ2-2; a possible D gene is TRBD1 (6 bases). Germline V lookup: CDR1 DFQATT, CDR2 SNEGSKA (reference sequence). The CDR3 totals 17 residues. Trimming shortened V by 0 bases and J by 4 bases, and 18 bases separated the two germline ends. The CDR3 sequence is CSARDHLAGVFTGELFF. The CDR3 DNA reads as TGCAGTGCTAGAGACCATTTGGCAGGGGTGTTCACCGGGGAGCTGTTTTTT.

This clonotype came up many times. V gene TRBV6-2 or TRBV6-3 combines with J gene TRBJ2-1; tentatively, D is TRBD1 (6 bases). Trimming took off 8 bases at V and 3 bases at J, with 11 bases between the two ends. CDR3 length equals 13 residues. The germline V gene has CDR1 MNHEY and CDR2 SVGEGT. The CDR3 DNA reads TGTGCCAGCCTAGGACAGAACTACAATGAGCAGTTCTTC. Translation gives CASLGQNYNEQFF.

V gene TRBV6-5 combines with J gene TRBJ1-6; a weak D match, TRBD1 (6 bases). Germline values: CDR1 MNHEY, CDR2 SVGAGI. The CDR3 runs 15 residues. V lost 4 bases and J 9 bases, leaving 16 bases between the germline ends. This CDR3 reads CASSSKDRTSSPLHF. In DNA, the CDR3 is TGTGCCAGCAGTTCCAAGGACAGAACCAGTTCACCCCTCCACTTT.

This clonotype was observed at least ten times. The rearrangement joins TRBV5-1 to TRBJ2-3; D ambiguous. Germline CDR1 is SGHRS and CDR2 is YFSETQ. V was clipped by 4 bases and J by 3 bases, with 18 bases between them. CDR3 length equals 16 residues. The CDR3 DNA reads TGCGCCAGCAGCCCTTCGGGTTACGGTGGGACAGATACGCAGTATTTT. Translation: CASSPSGYGGTDTQYF. The whole variable domain, remainder taken from reference TRBV5-1 and TRBJ2-3, is KAGVTQTPRYLIKTRGQQVTLSCSPISGHRSVSWYQQTPGQGLQFLFEYFSETQRNKGNFPGRFSGRQFSNSRSEMNVSTLELGDSALYLCASSPSGYGGTDTQYFGPGTRLTVL.

Many counts were recorded for this clonotype. This chain uses TRBV7-2 with TRBJ2-1, with TRBD2 matching over 7 bases. There are 15 residues in the CDR3. Germline CDR1 SGHTA, CDR2 FQGNSA. The V gene end was trimmed by 4 bases and the J gene end by 9 bases; junction bases not matched to a gene: 12. CDR3 sequence: CASSSNFRLAGEQFF. The CDR3 DNA sequence: TGTGCCAGCAGCTCGAACTTCAGACTAGCTGGTGAGCAGTTCTTC.

This clonotype was counted ten times or more. J is TRBJ2-7 and V is TRBV12-3 or TRBV12-4; tentatively, D is TRBD1 (5 bases). The CDR3 length is 15 residues. Trimming took off 3 bases at V and 3 bases at J, with 15 bases between the two ends. This CDR3 is CASSFRTGSSYEQYF. CDR3 in DNA: TGTGCCAGCAGTTTCCGAACAGGATCTAGCTACGAGCAGTACTTC.

The genes are TRBV29-1 and TRBJ2-4; TRBD2 matches 7 bases. This CDR3 has 15 residues. V lost 5 bases and J lost 8; bases outside the gene matches: 15. Per germline, CDR1 SQVTM and CDR2 ANQGSEA. CDR3 DNA: TGCAGCGTTTGCAAATGGGGGGGGGAGTTAGACATTCAGTACTTC. Encoded protein: CSVCKWGGELDIQYF. The whole variable domain, filled in from reference TRBV29-1 and TRBJ2-4, reads SAVISQKPSRDICQRGTSLTIQCQVDSQVTMMFWYRQQPGQSLTLIATANQGSEATYESGFVIDKFPISRPNLTFSTLTVSNMSPEDSSIYLCSVCKWGGELDIQYFGAGTRLSVL.

This clonotype was counted at least ten times. The chain is built from TRBV7-2 and TRBJ2-7, with unresolved D. Germline V gene data show CDR1 as SGHTA and CDR2 as FQGNSA. V was shortened by 5 bases and J by 5 bases, with 7 bases between the two germline ends. This CDR3 is built from 11 residues. Here the CDR3 reads CASSALHEQYF. The CDR3 DNA is TGTGCCAGCAGCGCCTTACACGAGCAGTACTTC.

Only a few counts were recorded for this clonotype. This sequence joins TRBV6-5 and TRBJ2-7, with D perhaps matching TRBD1 (5 bases). CDR1 is MNHEY and CDR2 is SVGAGI in the germline V gene. V lost 0 bases to trimming and J lost 0 bases, with 12 bases between them. This CDR3 spans 16 amino acids. In DNA, the CDR3 is TGTGCCAGCAGTTACTCGGTACAGGTGACCTCCTACGAGCAGTACTTC. This translates into CASSYSVQVTSYEQYF.

This clonotype showed up many times. The genes are TRBV9 and TRBJ1-1; maybe TRBD1 (5 bases). There are 16 residues in the CDR3. V dropped 2 bases and J dropped 0 bases, with 14 bases sitting between them. Germline V CDR1 and CDR2: SGDLS, YYNGEE. In DNA, the CDR3 is TGTGCCAGCAGCGTGAGTCCTGGGACGGTGAACACTGAAGCTTTCTTT. The encoded protein is CASSVSPGTVNTEAFF.

Worth noting for this clonotype: A much more abundant neighbour one base away suggests this may be a read error. The genes are TRBV12-3 or TRBV12-4 and TRBJ1-2; the D is unclear. This CDR3 region has 14 residues. The CDR3 loop is CTSSLNRAIGGYTF. The CDR3 nucleotides are TGTACCAGCAGTTTAAACCGGGCAATCGGAGGCTACACCTTC.